Below are 24 T cell receptor beta chains sequenced from a single sample in a study of beta chain features in type 1 diabetes. These receptors' targets are unknown. Study-level points and caveats: Moderately but significantly shorter TCRB CDR3s were found in Type 1 diabetes patients in all four CD4+ subsets.

Of the isolated RNA, all was reverse transcribed, and so the sequenced material was expressed TCRB transcripts. Sequencing was performed with immunoSEQ multiplex PCR; in TCRdb, only in-frame clones are kept and a portion is missing. The sample comprises some 150,000 clones, 10% to 15% of which are singletons, and less than 1.5% rests with the top ten. Material: central memory CD4+ T cells from blood. These receptors all stem from a man between 18 and 29 years old with type 1 diabetes.

At least ten counts were recorded for this clone. The chain joins TRBV30 to TRBJ1-2, with D tentatively TRBD1 (5 bases). The germline V and J ends were trimmed by 0 bases and 4 bases, with 12 bases remaining between them. The CDR3 has 14 amino acids. Germline loops: CDR1 GTSNPN, CDR2 SVGIG (reference sequence). CDR3: CAWSVLRQSYGYTF. The CDR3, as DNA: TGTGCCTGGAGTGTACTCCGACAGAGCTATGGCTACACCTTC.

The chain uses TRBV28 and TRBJ2-3; the D is unclear. Trimming cost V 6 bases and J 3 bases, with 10 bases left between them. Germline V gene data show CDR1 as MDHEN and CDR2 as SYDVKM. The CDR3 loop spans 13 amino acids. The DNA of the CDR3 is TGTGCCAGCAGCGAGTGGTGGACAGATACGCAGTATTTT. Translated, it gives CASSEWWTDTQYF.

The chain combines TRBV28 with TRBJ2-7, with D possibly called TRBD1 or TRBD2 (5 bases each). V lost 6 bases, J lost 0 bases, and 18 bases lay in between. Germline V lookup: CDR1 MDHEN, CDR2 SYDVKM. CDR3 length equals 16 residues. The CDR3 reads CASRKPGPQSSYEQYF. CDR3 in DNA: TGTGCCAGCAGAAAACCGGGACCGCAAAGCTCCTACGAGCAGTACTTC.

This chain joins TRBV30 and TRBJ2-1; D gene ambiguous. In germline, CDR1 is GTSNPN, CDR2 SVGIG (reference sequence). CDR3 length: 13 residues. V gave up 5 bases and J gave up 8 bases, with 16 bases separating them. The CDR3: CAWFRVGNHEQFF. The DNA of the CDR3 is TGTGCCTGGTTTCGCGTAGGGAACCATGAGCAGTTCTTC.

This clone was seen a handful of times. This chain uses TRBV6-6 with TRBJ1-1; perhaps TRBD1 as D (6 bases). Germline V gene lookup returns CDR1 MNHNY and CDR2 SVGAGI (reference sequence). The CDR3 is 14 residues long. Trimming left V 6 bases short and J 3 bases short, with 14 bases between. The CDR3 reads CASSLRRGDTEAFF. CDR3 nucleotide sequence: TGTGCCAGCAGCCTGAGGAGGGGGGACACTGAAGCTTTCTTT.

CDR3 in DNA: TGTGCCAGCAAAGCCGGGAGAGCTGAGGAGACCCAGTACTTC. Translating it yields CASKAGRAEETQYF. The V and J genes are TRBV6-1 and TRBJ2-5; possibly TRBD2 for D (6 bases). The CDR3 extends over 14 amino acids. The germline V and J ends were trimmed by 7 bases and 5 bases, with 17 bases remaining between them. The germline CDR1 and CDR2 sequences are MNHNS and SASEGT.

The rearrangement links TRBV5-1 to TRBJ1-5, with TRBD1 identical over 9 bases. The germline gives CDR1 SGHRS, CDR2 YFSETQ. The CDR3 loop spans 14 amino acids. The trim removed 7 bases at V and 5 bases at J, leaving 7 bases unmatched. The CDR3 reads CASSWGQGDQPQHF. In DNA form, the CDR3 reads TGCGCCAGCTCCTGGGGACAGGGCGATCAGCCCCAGCATTTT. Full variable domain (missing parts from reference TRBV5-1 and TRBJ1-5): KAGVTQTPRYLIKTRGQQVTLSCSPISGHRSVSWYQQTPGQGLQFLFEYFSETQRNKGNFPGRFSGRQFSNSRSEMNVSTLELGDSALYLCASSWGQGDQPQHFGDGTRLSIL.

This rearrangement joins TRBV9 to TRBJ2-7; TRBD1 matches 8 bases. Trimming at V came to 2 bases and at J to 5 bases, leaving 9 bases not matched to a gene. The CDR3 totals 15 residues. Per germline, CDR1 SGDLS and CDR2 YYNGEE. The DNA for the CDR3 is TGTGCCAGCAGCGTCGGACAGGGTCCTCCCCACGAGCAGTACTTC. Its protein is CASSVGQGPPHEQYF. Full variable domain (rest looked up from reference TRBV9 and TRBJ2-7): DSGVTQTPKHLITATGQRVTLRCSPRSGDLSVYWYQQSLDQGLQFLIQYYNGEERAKGNILERFSAQQFPDLHSELNLSSLELGDSALYFCASSVGQGPPHEQYFGPGTRLTVT.

In regard to this clone: This may stem from a read error, because a much larger clone lies one nucleotide away. The DNA of the CDR3 is TGTGCCAGCAGCCTCCAAATGAACACTGAAGCTTTCTTT. It yields the protein CASSLQMNTEAFF. V usage is TRBV2 and J usage is TRBJ1-1; no reliable D call. Per the germline V gene, CDR1 is SNHLY and CDR2 is FYNNEI. V lost 6 bases, J lost 0 bases, and 8 bases lay in between. This CDR3 has 13 amino acids.

The chain uses TRBV6-6 and TRBJ2-3; D unresolved. The germline V and J ends were trimmed by 0 bases and 1 base, with 5 bases remaining between them. Germline-derived CDR1 and CDR2 are MNHNY and SVGAGI (reference sequence). The CDR3 length is 14 residues. This chain's CDR3 is CASSYSTGTDTQYF. CDR3 nucleotides: TGTGCCAGCAGTTACTCTACCGGCACAGATACGCAGTATTTT.

The chain uses TRBV6-5 and TRBJ2-6; D unresolved. Trimming pared 5 bases from V and 1 base from J, leaving 9 bases between. Germline V gene sequence: CDR1 MNHEY, CDR2 SVGAGI. There are 15 residues in the CDR3. The CDR3 is CASSPPGSGANVLTF. CDR3 DNA sequence: TGTGCCAGCAGTCCACCCGGGTCTGGGGCCAACGTCCTGACTTTC.

This clone has more than one count but fewer than ten. V and J are TRBV4-2 and TRBJ2-3, with D unresolved. V was shortened by 0 bases and J by 0 bases, with 7 bases between the two germline ends. This CDR3 has 15 residues. Germline V gene data show CDR1 as LGHNA and CDR2 as YNFKEQ. The chain's CDR3 is CASSQDSHSTDTQYF. The CDR3, as DNA: TGTGCCAGCAGCCAAGATTCCCACAGCACAGATACGCAGTATTTT.

This clone was seen more than once but under ten times. A read error may produce the germline difference seen at one junction end. At the DNA level, this CDR3 is encoded by other sequences in the same sample as well. V gene TRBV29-1 combines with J gene TRBJ1-1; 9 nucleotides align to TRBD1. Germline loops: CDR1 SQVTM, CDR2 ANQGSEA. This CDR3 region has 13 residues. DNA of the CDR3: TGCAGCGGAGAACAGGGGGCAAGGACTGAAGCCTTCTTT. Its protein product is CSGEQGARTEAFF.

This clone has more than one count but fewer than ten. V is TRBV18 and J is TRBJ1-1, with unresolved D. The CDR3 has 14 amino acids. Germline assignment: CDR1 KGHSH and CDR2 LQKENI. V was clipped by 2 bases and J by 0 bases, with 7 bases between them. For the CDR3, the DNA is TGTGCCAGCTCACCAGGCCAGGTGAACACTGAAGCTTTCTTT. This encodes CASSPGQVNTEAFF.

This CDR3 reads CSVRASGEETQYF. In DNA form, the CDR3 reads TGCAGCGTTAGGGCTAGCGGGGAAGAGACCCAGTACTTC. V gene TRBV29-1 combines with J gene TRBJ2-5; 9 bases match TRBD2. Germline CDR1 SQVTM, CDR2 ANQGSEA. The trim removed 5 bases at V and 3 bases at J, leaving 4 bases unmatched. The CDR3 runs to 13 residues.

This clone was detected ten times or more. This chain connects TRBV5-1 to TRBJ2-1; possibly TRBD2 for D (5 bases). V gave up 4 bases and J gave up 2 bases, with 7 bases separating them. Germline-derived CDR1 and CDR2 are SGHRS and YFSETQ. This CDR3 comprises 13 residues. CDR3 nucleotide sequence: TGCGCCAGCAGCCTCGGGACCTACAATGAGCAGTTCTTC. Protein sequence: CASSLGTYNEQFF. The full variable domain, rest sourced from reference TRBV5-1 and TRBJ2-1, is KAGVTQTPRYLIKTRGQQVTLSCSPISGHRSVSWYQQTPGQGLQFLFEYFSETQRNKGNFPGRFSGRQFSNSRSEMNVSTLELGDSALYLCASSLGTYNEQFFGPGTRLTVL.

The chain has TRBV29-1 and TRBJ1-1; 9 bases line up with TRBD1. Germline trimming cut 6 bases from V and 4 bases from J; bases unmatched to any gene: 9. This CDR3 has 14 residues. Germline assignment: CDR1 SQVTM and CDR2 ANQGSEA. CDR3 DNA sequence: TGCAGCGTAGCCAAACAGGGGGCGACCACTGAAGCTTTCTTT. Its translation is CSVAKQGATTEAFF.

The chain is built from TRBV9 and TRBJ2-3; perhaps D is TRBD1 or TRBD2 (5 bases each). With 4 bases removed from V and 0 bases from J, the gap between germline ends came to 12 bases. Per the germline V gene, CDR1 is SGDLS and CDR2 is YYNGEE. There are 15 residues in the CDR3. The CDR3 DNA is TGTGCCAGCAGCCGAGGGGTGGCTAGCACAGATACGCAGTATTTT. It codes for CASSRGVASTDTQYF.

The rearrangement links TRBV7-9 to TRBJ2-2; D perhaps matches TRBD1 (8 bases). The V end lost 5 bases, the J end lost 7 bases, and 14 bases lay between the germline ends. The CDR3 length is 14 residues. The germline gives CDR1 SEHNR, CDR2 FQNEAQ (reference sequence). The CDR3 region is CASSPDREGGELFF. CDR3 nucleotides: TGTGCCAGCAGCCCGGACAGGGAGGGCGGGGAGCTGTTTTTT.

There are a few counts of this clone. The CDR3 DNA follows: TGTGCCGGAACCACAGGGGTTAATTCACCCCTCCACTTT. Its translation is CAGTTGVNSPLHF. V gene TRBV30 combines with J gene TRBJ1-6; 7 nucleotides agree with TRBD1. Germline CDR1 GTSNPN, CDR2 SVGIG (reference sequence). V was clipped by 8 bases and J by 6 bases; unmatched bases: 7. CDR3 length: 13 residues. Drawing the rest from reference TRBV30 and TRBJ1-6, the complete variable domain is SQTIHQWPATLVQPVGSPLSLECTVEGTSNPNLYWYRQAAGRGLQLLFYSVGIGQISSEVPQNLSASRPQDRQFILSSKKLLLSDSGFYLCAGTTGVNSPLHFGNGTRLTVT.

The chain recombines TRBV10-3 with TRBJ1-1; D unresolved. Trimming took off 0 bases at V and 3 bases at J, with 17 bases between the two ends. Per germline, CDR1 ENHRY and CDR2 SYGVKD. CDR3 length equals 17 residues. CDR3 DNA sequence: TGTGCCATCAGTGAGTCGGTACGGGGAGCGGGAGACACTGAAGCTTTCTTT. It yields the protein CAISESVRGAGDTEAFF.

V gene TRBV25-1 combines with J gene TRBJ1-5; the D is unclear. Germline assignment: CDR1 MGHDK and CDR2 SYGVNS. Trimming removed 5 bases at V and 0 bases at J, with 5 bases between. CDR3 length: 13 amino acids. The CDR3: CASSSVSNQPQHF. CDR3 sequence (DNA): TGTGCCAGCAGTTCAGTTAGCAATCAGCCCCAGCATTTT.

This clone was observed many times. The rearrangement uses TRBV10-3 and TRBJ2-3; D possibly uses TRBD1 or TRBD2 (5 bases each). The germline V and J ends were trimmed by 11 bases and 4 bases, with 10 bases remaining between them. This CDR3 region has 11 residues. CDR1 and CDR2 (germline): ENHRY, SYGVKD. CDR3 region: CASRGADTQYF. The CDR3 DNA reads TGTGCCTCTCGGGGCGCAGATACGCAGTATTTT.

This clone occurred a few times. The rearrangement uses TRBV28 and TRBJ1-6, with D perhaps TRBD1 (5 bases). This CDR3 has 11 residues. Trimming stripped 8 bases from V and 11 bases from J, with 10 bases between. The germline CDR1 and CDR2 sequences are MDHEN and SYDVKM. The CDR3 region is CASRGGAPLHF. The DNA for the CDR3 is TGTGCCAGCCGTGGGGGGGCACCCCTCCACTTT.